This record looks at one T cell receptor beta chain sequence and its context. Per the authors' pipeline: Nucleated cell counts were estimated from reference gene primer amplification. Assay: immunoSEQ multiplex PCR; the TCRdb copy retains only in-frame clones and omits some. V and J calls and clone size are those listed in that table; D and trimming were worked out from the DNA. The table shows about 300,000 clones, with more than 80% occurring only once. This sample stems from a study of blood T cell repertoires in COVID-19. Study background: Sources were T cells, B-cell-depleted T cells, or PBMCs; the material itself was cDNA or gDNA.

CDR3 length: 18 amino acids. Source material: peripheral blood. This clonotype was sampled from a man younger than 35 who had recovered from COVID-19. The V gene is TRBV21-1, the J gene TRBJ2-7; the table gives TRBD2 as D, unverified against the DNA. TRBV21-1 has pseudogene status. CDR3 bases: TGTGCCAGCAGTAATCACGGGACTAGCGTCGGGAAGCTCTACGAGCAGTACTTC. It encodes CASSNHGTSVGKLYEQYF.